A selection of T cell receptor beta chains follows, all from one sample in a study of blood T cell repertoires in COVID-19. Sequencing used immunoSEQ multiplex PCR; TCRdb keeps in-frame clones, though not all of them. The sample shows about 150,000 clones, approximately 88% of them seen only once. The sequencing sample was made of PBMCs or T cells enriched from blood (not recorded which). These receptors were obtained from a man aged 65 to 79 who had been exposed to COVID-19. CDR3s include the opening cysteine and the closing phenylalanine or tryptophan. D genes are given only for firm matches. Some rows mark clone size as missing; the rest say once, few, many or name a class of expanded clone.

size: .; J: TRBJ1-1; D: TRBD1; V: TRBV7-9; DNA: TGTGCCAGCAGCTTAGTACAGGGGGGTACTGAAGCTTTCTTT; CDR3: CASSLVQGGTEAFF
size: .; J: TRBJ1-2; D: .; V: TRBV7-9; DNA: TGTGCCAGCAGCGGCTTCTCGGGTGGCTACACCTTC; CDR3: CASSGFSGGYTF
size: .; J: TRBJ1-3; D: .; V: TRBV5-1; DNA: TGCGCCAGCAGCCCGGACCCTGGGGCTGACACCATATATTTT; CDR3: CASSPDPGADTIYF
size: .; J: TRBJ1-2; D: TRBD1; V: TRBV11-2; DNA: TGTGCCAGCAGTCAACAGGGGTTATATGGCTACACCTTC; CDR3: CASSQQGLYGYTF
size: .; J: TRBJ1-1; D: TRBD1; V: TRBV6-5; DNA: TGTGCCAGCAGTTACACCTCACAGGGGGCGAGCACTGAAGCTTTCTTT; CDR3: CASSYTSQGASTEAFF
size: once; J: TRBJ2-1; D: TRBD2; V: TRBV7-2; DNA: TGTGCCAGCAGCTTAAGTGGCGGGAGGAATGAGCAGTTCTTC; CDR3: CASSLSGGRNEQFF
size: .; J: TRBJ2-7; D: TRBD1; V: TRBV7-2; DNA: TGTGCCAGCAGCTTCGGGACAGGGTTATACGAGCAGTACTTC; CDR3: CASSFGTGLYEQYF
size: few; J: TRBJ2-3; D: .; V: TRBV7-9; DNA: TGTGCCAGCAGCTTAGGAACCGCCCTATCCACAGATACGCAGTATTTT; CDR3: CASSLGTALSTDTQYF
size: .; J: TRBJ1-4; D: .; V: TRBV4-1; DNA: TGCGCCAGCAGCCCGGTTGGGGGGGGCTGGCGGGAAAAACTGTTTTTT; CDR3: CASSPVGGGWREKLFF
size: .; J: TRBJ1-1; D: .; V: TRBV7-9; DNA: TGTGCCAGCAGCTTAGACAGGACAAACACTGAAGCTTTCTTT; CDR3: CASSLDRTNTEAFF
size: .; J: TRBJ2-7; D: .; V: TRBV5-6; DNA: TGTGCCAGCAGCTCGACCCGGGGGAGCGTCTGGGGGCAGTACTTC; CDR3: CASSSTRGSVWGQYF
size: .; J: TRBJ1-3; D: .; V: TRBV5-6; DNA: TGTGCCAGCAGCTTGGCCGCAGGGTCCATATATTTT; CDR3: CASSLAAGSIYF